This T cell receptor (beta chain) was recorded in a study of shared clonotypes between healthy human individuals. Naive CD45RA+ and memory CD45RA-negative subsets were split from CD4+ cells. Worth noting for this clone: Its matching antigen is unknown.

CDR1 is LGHNT and CDR2 is FRNRAP in the germline V gene. The CDR3 spans 13 residues. The ends were cut back, 6 bases at V and 1 base at J, with 9 bases in the middle. Study observations and caveats: Lower generation probabilities were found for non-shared clonotypes than for those shared by all four donors. Sharing across a few donors was seen in about 5% of naive CD4 clonotypes.

Method: immunoSEQ multiplex PCR; TCRdb's copy keeps in-frame clones and lacks some. The table has over a million clones, about 96% seen once; the top ten hold over 1%. This chain connects TRBV12-5 to TRBJ1-1, with D unclear. The TCR originated in a man aged 25-40 years in good health. Sequences were obtained from naive CD4+ T cells sorted from blood. Subset reported: CD45RA+ positively selected. The CDR3 bases are TGTGCTAGTGGGACTTCGGGGAACACTGAAGCTTTCTTT. It specifies CASGTSGNTEAFF.